This T cell receptor (beta chain) is from a study of CD8+ T cells in alopecia areata. Study overall: Treatment ran 6 to 18 months, with 6 months of follow-up afterward.

Sequencing templates came from extracted RNA that was reverse transcribed into cDNA. Some clones are missing from TCRdb's copy, which holds only in-frame ones; the method was immunoSEQ multiplex PCR. The sample records 170,000 or so clones, around 60% being singletons. Treatment given: oral pan-JAK inhibitor, 5-10 mg twice daily. The source of this sequence is a human donor with alopecia areata. The source material was CD8+ T cells sorted from blood, sampled at week 24, from a patient treated with tofacitinib.

CDR3 coding DNA: TGTGCCAGCAGTTACCAAGGTCCTTATGAGCAGTTCTTC. Encoded protein: CASSYQGPYEQFF. The V and J genes are TRBV6-5 and TRBJ2-1; D gene ambiguous. The CDR3 length is 13 residues. V shed 2 bases and J shed 8 bases, with 10 bases lying between them. CDR1 is MNHEY and CDR2 is SVGAGI in the germline V gene.